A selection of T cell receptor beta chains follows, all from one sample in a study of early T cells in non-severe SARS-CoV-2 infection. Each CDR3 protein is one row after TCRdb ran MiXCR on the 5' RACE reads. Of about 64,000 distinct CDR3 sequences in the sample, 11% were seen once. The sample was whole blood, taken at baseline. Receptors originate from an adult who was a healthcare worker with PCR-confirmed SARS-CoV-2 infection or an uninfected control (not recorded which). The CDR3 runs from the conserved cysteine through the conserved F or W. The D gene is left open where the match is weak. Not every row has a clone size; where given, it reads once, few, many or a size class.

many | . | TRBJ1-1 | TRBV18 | CASSQLAEQGNTEAFF | TGTGCCAGCTCACAACTTGCTGAACAGGGAAACACTGAAGCTTTCTTT
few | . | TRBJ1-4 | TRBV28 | CASRFSEGVVNEKLFF | TGTGCCAGCAGATTCTCTGAGGGGGTGGTTAATGAAAAACTGTTTTTT
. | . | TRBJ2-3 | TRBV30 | CAWSVEGGDTQYF | TGTGCCTGGAGTGTAGAGGGTGGAGATACGCAGTATTTT
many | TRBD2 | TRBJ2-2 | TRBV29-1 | CSVRGLAGNTGELFF | TGCAGCGTGCGAGGGCTAGCGGGGAACACCGGGGAGCTGTTTTTT
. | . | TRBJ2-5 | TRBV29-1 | CSVEAALTQYF | TGCAGCGTTGAAGCTGCCCTGACCCAGTACTTC
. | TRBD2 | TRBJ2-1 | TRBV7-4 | CASSLGLAGHSNEQFF | TGTGCCAGCAGCTTAGGACTAGCGGGACATTCTAATGAGCAGTTCTTC
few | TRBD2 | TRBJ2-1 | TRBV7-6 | CASSLRLAVKTSYNEQFF | TGTGCCAGCAGTCTGCGACTAGCGGTGAAGACCTCCTACAATGAGCAGTTCTTC
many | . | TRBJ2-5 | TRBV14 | CASSQEWGDYQETQYF | TGTGCCAGCAGCCAAGAATGGGGTGACTACCAAGAGACCCAGTACTTC
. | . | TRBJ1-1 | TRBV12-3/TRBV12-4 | CASSLRTEAFF | TGTGCCAGCAGTTTGAGGACTGAAGCTTTCTTT
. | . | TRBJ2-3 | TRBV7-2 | CASSYRGLPDTQYF | TGTGCCAGCAGCTACCGGGGGCTTCCAGATACGCAGTATTTT
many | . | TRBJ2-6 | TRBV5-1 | CASSLGQGSVLTF | TGCGCCAGCAGCTTAGGGCAGGGTAGCGTCCTGACTTTC
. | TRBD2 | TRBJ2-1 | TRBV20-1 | CSAPPPGLGLNEQFF | TGCAGTGCCCCTCCTCCGGGACTAGGGCTAAATGAGCAGTTCTTC
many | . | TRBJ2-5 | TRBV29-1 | CSVLLAETQYF | TGCAGCGTTCTACTAGCAGAGACCCAGTACTTC
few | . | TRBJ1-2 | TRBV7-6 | CASSPRQAGGYTF | TGTGCCAGCAGCCCCCGACAGGCTGGTGGCTACACCTTC
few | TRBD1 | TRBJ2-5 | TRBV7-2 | CASSPGQVETQYF | TGTGCCAGCAGCCCCGGACAGGTGGAGACCCAGTACTTC
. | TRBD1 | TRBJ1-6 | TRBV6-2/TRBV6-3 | CASSLTGERSPLHF | TGTGCCAGCAGTTTGACAGGGGAACGCTCACCCCTCCACTTT
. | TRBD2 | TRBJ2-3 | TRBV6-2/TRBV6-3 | CASSTGTTSTDTQYF | TGTGCCAGCAGTACCGGGACTACCTCCACAGATACGCAGTATTTT
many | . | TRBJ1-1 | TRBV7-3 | CASSLTGSTEAFF | TGTGCCAGCAGCTTAACAGGGTCAACTGAAGCTTTCTTT
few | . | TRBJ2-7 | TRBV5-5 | CASRVGPEQYF | TGTGCCAGCAGGGTCGGCCCTGAGCAGTACTTC
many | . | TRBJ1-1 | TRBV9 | CASSPLTGGYTEAFF | TGTGCCAGCAGCCCGTTGACCGGAGGGTACACTGAAGCTTTCTTT
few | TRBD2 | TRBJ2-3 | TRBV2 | CASRLLAGGSTDTQYF | TGTGCCAGCAGACTCCTGGCGGGGGGGTCCACAGATACGCAGTATTTT
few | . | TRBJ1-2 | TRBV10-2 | CASSEPGGAELYGYTF | TGCGCCAGCAGTGAGCCCGGGGGCGCTGAGTTGTATGGCTACACCTTC
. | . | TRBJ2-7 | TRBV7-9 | CASSLGQRSYEQYF | TGTGCCAGCAGCTTAGGACAGCGATCCTACGAGCAGTACTTC
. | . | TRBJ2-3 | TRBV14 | CASSQDLSLADTQYF | TGTGCCAGCAGCCAAGATCTGTCACTAGCTGATACGCAGTATTTT
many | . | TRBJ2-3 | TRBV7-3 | CASSPEPQRIDTQYF | TGTGCCAGCAGCCCCGAGCCTCAACGGATTGATACGCAGTATTTT
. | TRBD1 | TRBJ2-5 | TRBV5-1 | CASSRAGTAQETQYF | TGCGCCAGCAGCCGCGCCGGGACAGCCCAAGAGACCCAGTACTTC
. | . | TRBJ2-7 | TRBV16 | CASSHPGSPYEQYF | TGTGCCAGCAGCCACCCAGGTTCCCCCTACGAGCAGTACTTC
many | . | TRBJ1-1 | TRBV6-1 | CASSDLNPNTEAFF | TGTGCCAGCAGTGATCTGAATCCGAACACTGAAGCTTTCTTT
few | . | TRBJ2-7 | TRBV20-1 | CSARSGSSYEQYF | TGCAGTGCTAGAAGCGGATCGTCCTACGAGCAGTACTTC
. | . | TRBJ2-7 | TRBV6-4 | CASTWDQWNPYYEQYF | TGTGCCAGCACCTGGGACCAGTGGAATCCCTACTACGAGCAGTACTTC
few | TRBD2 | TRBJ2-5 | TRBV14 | CASSLRAGVFQETQYF | TGTGCCAGCAGCCTCCGAGCGGGGGTCTTCCAAGAGACCCAGTACTTC
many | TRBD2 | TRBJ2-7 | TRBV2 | CASSVSASGLYEQYF | TGTGCCAGCAGTGTCTCGGCTAGCGGACTCTACGAGCAGTACTTC
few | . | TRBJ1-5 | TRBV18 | CASSPLGVTGNNQPQHF | TGTGCCAGCTCACCACTAGGGGTGACAGGAAACAATCAGCCCCAGCATTTT
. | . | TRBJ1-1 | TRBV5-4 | CASSALGTEAFF | TGTGCCAGCAGCGCGTTGGGCACTGAAGCTTTCTTT
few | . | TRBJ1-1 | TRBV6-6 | CASSYSRVNTEAFF | TGTGCCAGCAGTTACTCCCGCGTAAACACTGAAGCTTTCTTT
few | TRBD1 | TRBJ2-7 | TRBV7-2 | CASARTGSAYEQYF | TGTGCCAGCGCCCGGACAGGGTCGGCCTACGAGCAGTACTTC
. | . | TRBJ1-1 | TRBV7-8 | CASSLVTPVGTEAFF | TGTGCCAGCAGCTTAGTTACCCCCGTGGGCACTGAAGCTTTCTTT